This TCR beta chain originates from a study of blood T cell repertoires in COVID-19. As for the study in general: Samples taken during acute and convalescent COVID-19 were collected in the United States, Italy and Spain. PBMCs, B-cell-depleted T cells, or T cells were the source of the cDNA or gDNA that made up the material.

Authors' processing steps: Quantification of nucleated cells was approximated via reference gene primer amplification. Data came from immunoSEQ multiplex PCR; TCRdb stores just in-frame clones and leaves some out. V, J and clone size are taken as reported in that table, and D and trimming were inferred from the DNA itself. The table lists fewer than 80,000 clones, nearly 90% of them singletons, with about 5% in the top ten. Germline V gene lookup returns CDR1 SGHRS and CDR2 YFSETQ. CDR3 length equals 15 residues. V was trimmed by 4 bases and J by 1 base, leaving 14 bases between them. Sequences were obtained from peripheral blood. The chain employs TRBV5-1 and TRBJ1-1, with D possibly being TRBD1 (5 bases). The receptor was derived from a woman in her fifties or sixties with active COVID-19. The CDR3 sequence: CASSPRGDWNTEAFF. The CDR3, as DNA: TGCGCCAGCAGCCCAAGAGGGGACTGGAACACTGAAGCTTTCTTT.